The rows below give T cell receptor beta chains drawn from one sample of a study of blood T cell repertoires in COVID-19. Assay: immunoSEQ multiplex PCR; the TCRdb copy retains only in-frame clones and omits some. The profile shows some 190,000 clones, nearly 80% of them singletons. Sequenced: PBMCs or T cells enriched from blood (not recorded which). Receptors were obtained from a man in his sixties who had been exposed to COVID-19. CDR3s include the opening cysteine and the closing phenylalanine or tryptophan. The order of the fields is clone size, J gene, V gene, D gene, CDR3 DNA, CDR3 protein. A D gene is named only where the DNA matches it firmly. Size tells how often a clone was seen (once, few, many) or the class of an expanded clone, and some rows leave it out.

>few|TRBJ1-2|TRBV11-2|TRBD1
TGTGCCAGCAGCTTTACCCCGGGACAGGGATGGATTGGCTACACCTTC
CASSFTPGQGWIGYTF
>NA|TRBJ2-6|TRBV13|TRBD2
TGTGCCAGCAAAGCGGGAGGCCCCAGCTCTGGGGCCAACGTCCTGACTTTC
CASKAGGPSSGANVLTF
>NA|TRBJ2-1|TRBV3-1/TRBV3-2|NA
TGTGCCAGCAGCTATACGGGGGGCGGGGTAGGGCAGTTCTTC
CASSYTGGGVGQFF
>NA|TRBJ2-3|TRBV5-1|NA
TGCGCCAGCAAACGGGAGAGCACAGATACGCAGTATTTT
CASKRESTDTQYF
>NA|TRBJ1-1|TRBV5-4|NA
TGTGCCAGCAGTGGACAAATGAACACTGAAGCTTTCTTT
CASSGQMNTEAFF
>NA|TRBJ1-5|TRBV27|TRBD1
TGTGCCAGCAGTCCGTTGACAGGGGGTCAGCCCCAGCATTTT
CASSPLTGGQPQHF
>NA|TRBJ2-3|TRBV7-2|NA
TGTGCCAGCAGCTTTAGTACAGATACGCAGTATTTT
CASSFSTDTQYF
>NA|TRBJ2-3|TRBV27|TRBD1
TGTGCCAGCAGACCAAACAGGGGAACAGATACGCAGTATTTT
CASRPNRGTDTQYF
>NA|TRBJ2-3|TRBV21-1|NA
TGTGCCAGCAGCAAAACCGGACAGGGGCCGACAGATACGCAGTATTTT
CASSKTGQGPTDTQYF
>NA|TRBJ2-2|TRBV12-5|NA
TGTGCTAGTGGTTTGTTAGCGTACGGGGAGCTGTTTTTT
CASGLLAYGELFF
>NA|TRBJ2-7|TRBV7-9|TRBD1
TGTGCCAGCAGCTTACGATCGGGACAGGGGGACTCCGAGCAGTACTTC
CASSLRSGQGDSEQYF
>few|TRBJ1-4|TRBV6-5|NA
TGTGCCAGCAGACATCGGAGGGGAGATGAAAAACTGTTTTTT
CASRHRRGDEKLFF
>NA|TRBJ2-1|TRBV9|NA
TGTGCCAGCAGCCTTTCGGGCCTAGCCAATGAGCAGTTCTTC
CASSLSGLANEQFF
>once|TRBJ2-7|TRBV7-2|NA
TGTGCCAGCAGCTTAGCGGGAGGCCCGCCCAGTTACGAGCAGTACTTC
CASSLAGGPPSYEQYF
>many|TRBJ2-7|TRBV12-3/TRBV12-4|TRBD2
TGTGCCAGTCAAGCGGGAACCTACGAGCAGTACTTC
CASQAGTYEQYF
>NA|TRBJ2-7|TRBV5-1|TRBD2
TGCGCCAGCAGCTTGGAGGTGGGGGGGTTCCACTACGAGCAGTACTTC
CASSLEVGGFHYEQYF
>NA|TRBJ1-1|TRBV11-2|NA
TGTGCCAGCAGCTTTAGCCGGGACACTGAAGCTTTCTTT
CASSFSRDTEAFF
>NA|TRBJ2-7|TRBV5-5|TRBD2
TGTGCCAGCAGCTTGGTCGAACTAGCGGGAGTGACCTACGAGCAGTACTTC
CASSLVELAGVTYEQYF
>NA|TRBJ2-3|TRBV6-4|NA
TGTGCCAGCAGTGACTCATCGGGGGATACGCAGTATTTT
CASSDSSGDTQYF
>NA|TRBJ2-2|TRBV9|NA
TGTGCCAGCAGCGCGTTACGCACAGCCACCGGGGAGCTGTTTTTT
CASSALRTATGELFF
>NA|TRBJ2-7|TRBV5-6|NA
TGTGCCAGCAGCTTGGTATTGGCCTCCTACGAGCAGTACTTC
CASSLVLASYEQYF
>NA|TRBJ2-7|TRBV7-3|NA
TGTGCCAGCAGCTTAATTCCACAGGGTGTCCACGAGCAGTACTTC
CASSLIPQGVHEQYF
>NA|TRBJ1-2|TRBV9|NA
TGTGCCAGCAGCTCCTCCGGAGGGAGGGTCGCCTATGGCTACACCTTC
CASSSSGGRVAYGYTF
>NA|TRBJ1-6|TRBV27|NA
TGTGCCAGCAGTTCGTCCGGGACACAGAATAATTCACCCCTCCACTTT
CASSSSGTQNNSPLHF